One sample yielded the 10 T cell receptor beta chains listed below, sequenced in a study of beta chain features in type 1 diabetes (dated by TCRdb to the late 2010s). Overall results and qualifications from the work: A moderate but significant shortening of TCRB CDR3 length was observed in type 1 diabetes patients in all four CD4+ subsets.

The library was built by means of the immunoSEQ multiplex PCR assay. The entire amount of isolated RNA was reverse transcribed using the High Capacity cDNA Reverse Transcription Kit, so the sequenced TCRB transcripts were expressed ones. TCRdb stores this immuneACCESS table with in-frame sequences only. Part of the clones is absent; in the studies checked, under half of the shortfall reflects unresolved V genes, and no reason is known for the rest. This sample holds hundreds of thousands of clones; under 15% were observed only once. The ten largest clones represent about 0.02% of the sample. Their cognate antigens are unknown. The sequenced material came from naive CD4+ T cells from blood. The sample's cell subset or site, from its label and the paper: true naive CD4+ T cells. These receptors were collected from a man between 18 and 29 years old with type 1 diabetes.

The chain employs TRBV28 and TRBJ1-5; D is possibly TRBD1 (6 bases). CDR1 is MDHEN and CDR2 is SYDVKM in the germline V gene. V lost 7 bases, J lost 5 bases, and 9 bases lay in between. The CDR3 is 12 amino acids. CDR3: CASTGEHQPQHF. Here the CDR3 DNA reads TGTGCCAGCACAGGGGAGCATCAGCCCCAGCATTTT.

This clone was detected only a few times. The chain couples TRBV10-3 to TRBJ2-2; either TRBD1 or TRBD2 may supply D (5 bases each). This CDR3 has 13 residues. V lost 10 bases, J lost 4 bases, and 13 bases lay in between. The germline V gene encodes CDR1 ENHRY and CDR2 SYGVKD. The CDR3 here is CATSGQSTGELFF. The CDR3 nucleotides read TGTGCCACCTCGGGGCAGTCCACCGGGGAGCTGTTTTTT.

This clone was observed a handful of times. At one of its ends the junction is not consistent with the germline gene, which may arise from a read error. V and J are TRBV11-2 and TRBJ2-1; TRBD1 agrees at 9 bases. The germline CDR1 and CDR2 sequences are SGHAT and FQNNGV. The CDR3 runs to 12 residues. The CDR3 reads CASNPQGAGSLF. In DNA form, the CDR3 reads TGTGCCAGCAACCCACAGGGGGCAGGGTCCCTCTTC.

The CDR3 DNA is TGTGCCAGCAGCCCCGTCTCAGGGGCGAGGACTGAAGCTTTCTTT. Translated, it gives CASSPVSGARTEAFF. The rearrangement joins TRBV14 to TRBJ1-1, with a tentative D call TRBD1 (6 bases). V lost 4 bases and J lost 5, with 17 bases in between. There are 15 residues in the CDR3. Germline assignment: CDR1 SGHDN and CDR2 FVKESK.

This clone was picked up a small number of times. V is TRBV5-4 and J is TRBJ2-6; TRBD2 might be the D (6 bases). The V end lost 4 bases, the J end lost 2 bases, and 13 bases lay between the germline ends. CDR1 is SGHNT and CDR2 is YYREEE in the germline V gene (reference sequence). CDR3 size: 16 residues. In DNA form, the CDR3 reads TGTGCCAGCAGCCGAGAATGGGGGGCTGGGGCCAACGTCCTGACTTTC. It specifies CASSREWGAGANVLTF.

This clone was detected a few times. Other DNA sequences in this specimen translate into the identical CDR3. The rearrangement joins TRBV2 to TRBJ2-3; D uncertain. The CDR3 length is 12 residues. From germline, CDR1 is SNHLY and CDR2 FYNNEI. Trimming left V 4 bases short and J 2 bases short, with 4 bases between. Here the CDR3 DNA reads TGTGCCAGCAGTGGGGACACAGATACGCAGTATTTT. Its translation is CASSGDTDTQYF.

This rearrangement joins TRBV29-1 to TRBJ1-2; the D gene is possibly TRBD1 (6 bases). Germline V CDR1 and CDR2: SQVTM, ANQGSEA. Trimming took 6 bases from V and 2 from J, leaving 13 bases between them. The CDR3 runs to 13 residues. CDR3 protein: CSVDEDSNYGYTF. Written as DNA, the CDR3 is TGCAGCGTGGACGAGGACAGCAACTATGGCTACACCTTC. Combining the CDR3 with reference TRBV29-1 and TRBJ1-2 gives the whole variable domain SAVISQKPSRDICQRGTSLTIQCQVDSQVTMMFWYRQQPGQSLTLIATANQGSEATYESGFVIDKFPISRPNLTFSTLTVSNMSPEDSSIYLCSVDEDSNYGYTFGSGTRLTVV.

V and J are TRBV5-1 and TRBJ1-2; D might be TRBD1 (6 bases). Trimming cost V 2 bases and J 7 bases, with 9 bases left between them. The CDR3 consists of 12 residues. The germline CDR1 and CDR2 sequences are SGHRS and YFSETQ. As DNA, the CDR3 is TGCGCCAGCAGCTTCCAGGGGAGTGGCTACACCTTC. Translated: CASSFQGSGYTF.

This clone was picked up a small number of times. The rearrangement links TRBV18 to TRBJ2-7; 8 nucleotides agree with TRBD1. The V segment lost 6 bases and the J segment 2 bases; nucleotides outside the gene matches: 6. Germline V gene lookup returns CDR1 KGHSH and CDR2 LQKENI. The CDR3 length is 14 residues. The CDR3: CASSGQGLAYEQYF. The CDR3 DNA is TGTGCCAGCTCCGGACAGGGTCTTGCCTACGAGCAGTACTTC.

The chain uses TRBV5-6 and TRBJ1-2; a possible D gene is TRBD1 (6 bases). Trimming stripped 4 bases from V and 6 bases from J, with 13 bases between. The CDR3 runs to 13 residues. Germline-derived CDR1 and CDR2 are SGHDT and YYEEEE. CDR3 loop: CASSPGQGHGYTF. CDR3 nucleotide sequence: TGTGCCAGCAGCCCGGGGCAGGGGCATGGCTACACCTTC.